A selection of T cell receptor beta chains follows, all from one sample in a study of T cell responses to AZD1222 COVID-19 vaccine. Sequenced by immunoSEQ multiplex PCR; TCRdb stores in-frame clones only, minus some. The data hold 140,000 to 150,000 clones, with 90% to 95% observed a single time. The sequenced sample was peripheral blood, obtained after recovery from COVID-19. The receptors stem from an adult who had recovered from COVID-19. CDR3s include the opening cysteine and the closing phenylalanine or tryptophan. Fields, in order: clone size, V gene, D gene, J gene, CDR3 protein, CDR3 DNA. A D gene is named only where the DNA matches it firmly. Clone size, where shown, is once, few, many, or a class for clones that have expanded.

clone_size: once
v_call: TRBV7-9
d_call: TRBD2
j_call: TRBJ2-1
cdr3_aa: CASSSLAGTSNQKGNEQFF
cdr3_nt: TGTGCCAGCAGCTCTTTAGCGGGGACTAGCAACCAGAAAGGCAATGAGCAGTTCTTC

clone_size: .
v_call: TRBV29-1
d_call: .
j_call: TRBJ2-7
cdr3_aa: CSVDSQGSYEQYF
cdr3_nt: TGCAGCGTTGACAGCCAGGGAAGTTACGAGCAGTACTTC

clone_size: .
v_call: TRBV6-5
d_call: TRBD1
j_call: TRBJ2-7
cdr3_aa: CASSYQGQSYEQYF
cdr3_nt: TGTGCCAGCAGTTACCAGGGACAGTCCTACGAGCAGTACTTC

clone_size: .
v_call: TRBV2
d_call: TRBD1
j_call: TRBJ1-5
cdr3_aa: CASSEGTGYQPQHF
cdr3_nt: TGTGCCAGCAGTGAAGGGACAGGGTATCAGCCCCAGCATTTT

clone_size: few
v_call: TRBV11-2
d_call: TRBD1
j_call: TRBJ1-3
cdr3_aa: CASSRKTGAGGNTIYF
cdr3_nt: TGTGCCAGCAGTCGAAAGACAGGGGCTGGTGGAAACACCATATATTTT

clone_size: once
v_call: TRBV6-5
d_call: .
j_call: TRBJ1-2
cdr3_aa: CASKEQGMNYGYTF
cdr3_nt: TGTGCCAGCAAGGAACAGGGTATGAACTATGGCTACACCTTC

clone_size: .
v_call: TRBV5-1
d_call: TRBD2
j_call: TRBJ2-3
cdr3_aa: CASSLPGAGGATDTQYF
cdr3_nt: TGCGCCAGCAGCTTGCCGGGGGCGGGGGGCGCGACAGATACGCAGTATTTT

clone_size: .
v_call: TRBV5-5
d_call: TRBD1
j_call: TRBJ2-7
cdr3_aa: CASSSRQGSSYEQYF
cdr3_nt: TGTGCCAGCAGCTCCCGACAGGGGTCGAGCTACGAGCAGTACTTC

clone_size: .
v_call: TRBV20-1
d_call: TRBD1
j_call: TRBJ1-1
cdr3_aa: CSASSDRDTEAFF
cdr3_nt: TGCAGTGCTAGTTCGGACAGGGATACTGAAGCTTTCTTT

clone_size: .
v_call: TRBV5-1
d_call: TRBD2
j_call: TRBJ2-1
cdr3_aa: CASRGTSGTPGNEQFF
cdr3_nt: TGCGCCAGCAGAGGGACTAGCGGGACCCCTGGGAATGAGCAGTTCTTC

clone_size: .
v_call: TRBV27
d_call: .
j_call: TRBJ2-7
cdr3_aa: CASRGRGTYEQYF
cdr3_nt: TGTGCCAGCAGGGGCAGGGGAACATACGAGCAGTACTTC

clone_size: .
v_call: TRBV7-9
d_call: .
j_call: TRBJ2-3
cdr3_aa: CASSLALTESGTDTQYF
cdr3_nt: TGTGCCAGCAGCTTAGCTTTGACAGAATCGGGCACAGATACGCAGTATTTT

clone_size: once
v_call: TRBV25-1
d_call: .
j_call: TRBJ1-4
cdr3_aa: CASSDRGWRGNEKLFF
cdr3_nt: TGTGCCAGCAGTGACCGGGGGTGGAGGGGAAATGAAAAACTGTTTTTT

clone_size: .
v_call: TRBV28
d_call: .
j_call: TRBJ1-2
cdr3_aa: CASRPGDAGSPNGYTF
cdr3_nt: TGTGCCAGCAGGCCCGGGGACGCTGGTTCCCCCAATGGCTACACCTTC

clone_size: once
v_call: TRBV9
d_call: TRBD1
j_call: TRBJ1-2
cdr3_aa: CASSPRQGATSGYTF
cdr3_nt: TGTGCCAGCAGCCCAAGACAGGGGGCCACTTCTGGCTACACCTTC

clone_size: .
v_call: TRBV5-8
d_call: TRBD1
j_call: TRBJ2-1
cdr3_aa: CASGTGVYNEQFF
cdr3_nt: TGTGCCAGCGGGACAGGTGTCTACAATGAGCAGTTCTTC

clone_size: .
v_call: TRBV18
d_call: TRBD2
j_call: TRBJ2-3
cdr3_aa: CASSVLAGADTQYF
cdr3_nt: TGTGCCAGCTCCGTACTAGCGGGAGCAGATACGCAGTATTTT

clone_size: .
v_call: TRBV10-3
d_call: TRBD1
j_call: TRBJ1-2
cdr3_aa: CAISESIGQGNGYTF
cdr3_nt: TGTGCCATCAGTGAGTCCATAGGACAGGGCAATGGCTACACCTTC

clone_size: once
v_call: TRBV3-1/TRBV3-2
d_call: .
j_call: TRBJ2-7
cdr3_aa: CASSQVRGEQYF
cdr3_nt: TGTGCCAGCAGCCAAGTGAGAGGGGAGCAGTACTTC

clone_size: .
v_call: TRBV6-5
d_call: TRBD2
j_call: TRBJ2-6
cdr3_aa: CASSWTSGSGANVLTF
cdr3_nt: TGTGCCAGCAGTTGGACTAGCGGCTCTGGGGCCAACGTCCTGACTTTC

clone_size: .
v_call: TRBV7-9
d_call: .
j_call: TRBJ1-5
cdr3_aa: CASSLAGRVQPQHF
cdr3_nt: TGTGCCAGCAGCTTAGCGGGCCGCGTTCAGCCCCAGCATTTT

clone_size: .
v_call: TRBV6-4
d_call: .
j_call: TRBJ2-3
cdr3_aa: CASSEGGTSTDTQYF
cdr3_nt: TGTGCCAGCAGTGAAGGGGGGACTAGCACAGATACGCAGTATTTT

clone_size: .
v_call: TRBV7-8
d_call: .
j_call: TRBJ1-1
cdr3_aa: CASSLGPGRSFTEAFF
cdr3_nt: TGTGCCAGCAGCTTAGGGCCAGGGAGGAGTTTCACTGAAGCTTTCTTT

clone_size: .
v_call: TRBV19
d_call: TRBD1
j_call: TRBJ1-4
cdr3_aa: CASSIGARGDEKLFF
cdr3_nt: TGTGCCAGTAGTATCGGTGCCAGGGGGGATGAAAAACTGTTTTTT

clone_size: .
v_call: TRBV30
d_call: .
j_call: TRBJ2-6
cdr3_aa: CAWTYGAAHSGANVLTF
cdr3_nt: TGTGCCTGGACCTACGGGGCAGCCCACTCTGGGGCCAACGTCCTGACTTTC

clone_size: .
v_call: TRBV7-9
d_call: .
j_call: TRBJ2-3
cdr3_aa: CASSQSDTQYF
cdr3_nt: TGTGCCAGCAGCCAGTCAGATACGCAGTATTTT